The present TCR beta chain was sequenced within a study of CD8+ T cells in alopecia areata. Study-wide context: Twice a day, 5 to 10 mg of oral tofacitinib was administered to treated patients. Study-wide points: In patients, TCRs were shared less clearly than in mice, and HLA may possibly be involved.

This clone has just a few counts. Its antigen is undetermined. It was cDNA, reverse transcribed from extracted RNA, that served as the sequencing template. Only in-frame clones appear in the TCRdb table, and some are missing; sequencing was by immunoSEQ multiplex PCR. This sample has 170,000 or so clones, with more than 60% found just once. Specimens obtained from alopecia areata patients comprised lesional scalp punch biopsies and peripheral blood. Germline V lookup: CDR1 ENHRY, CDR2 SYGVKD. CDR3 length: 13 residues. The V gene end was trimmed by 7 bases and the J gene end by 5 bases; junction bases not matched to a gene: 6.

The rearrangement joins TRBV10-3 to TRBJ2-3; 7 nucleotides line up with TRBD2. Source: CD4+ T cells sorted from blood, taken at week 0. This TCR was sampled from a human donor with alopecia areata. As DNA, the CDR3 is TGTGCCATCAACGGCGGGGGAGTAGATACGCAGTATTTT. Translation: CAINGGGVDTQYF.